What follows is one T cell receptor beta chain and its context. The record originates from a study of blood T cell repertoires in COVID-19. Whole-study context: The origin of the acute and convalescent COVID-19 samples was the United States, Italy and Spain. PBMCs, B-cell-depleted T cells, or T cells provided the cDNA or gDNA that made up the material.

The CDR3 is made up of 13 amino acids. Trimming took 2 bases from V and 3 from J, leaving 4 bases between them. Germline V lookup: CDR1 KGHDR, CDR2 SFDVKD. Seattle cases were enrolled at active infection and followed longitudinally. Here immunoSEQ multiplex PCR was the method, and the copy in TCRdb shows in-frame clones only, minus some. The data hold roughly 480,000 clones, with roughly nine tenths observed a single time. The source of this sequence is a man aged 18 to 29 with COVID-19, enrolled during active disease. The genes are TRBV24-1 and TRBJ2-1; no definite D call. Sequenced: peripheral blood. Here the CDR3 DNA reads TGTGCCACCAGTGATTCTTACTACAATGAGCAGTTCTTC. As protein: CATSDSYYNEQFF.